This T cell receptor beta chain was documented in a study of CD8+ T cells in alopecia areata. Findings and caveats of the study: Affected lesional scalp, above all in alopecia totalis/universalis, was more clonal than normal scalp.

V shed 0 bases, J shed 3 bases, and the junction held 1 base outside the gene matches. This CDR3 has 14 residues. Per the germline V gene, CDR1 is SGHRS and CDR2 is YFSETQ. With regard to this clone: Antigen unknown.

RNA was isolated and reverse transcribed to cDNA, the sequencing template. Produced via immunoSEQ multiplex PCR; TCRdb's table is partial and in-frame only. The sample lists roughly 150,000 clones, 62% occurring once. The V gene is TRBV5-1, the J gene TRBJ2-5; TRBD1 aligns across 8 bases. Sequenced input: CD8+ T cells sorted from blood. The receptor's source is a human donor in good health. The CDR3 loop reads CASSLGTGKETQYF. The DNA for the CDR3 is TGCGCCAGCAGCTTGGGGACAGGGAAAGAGACCCAGTACTTC.